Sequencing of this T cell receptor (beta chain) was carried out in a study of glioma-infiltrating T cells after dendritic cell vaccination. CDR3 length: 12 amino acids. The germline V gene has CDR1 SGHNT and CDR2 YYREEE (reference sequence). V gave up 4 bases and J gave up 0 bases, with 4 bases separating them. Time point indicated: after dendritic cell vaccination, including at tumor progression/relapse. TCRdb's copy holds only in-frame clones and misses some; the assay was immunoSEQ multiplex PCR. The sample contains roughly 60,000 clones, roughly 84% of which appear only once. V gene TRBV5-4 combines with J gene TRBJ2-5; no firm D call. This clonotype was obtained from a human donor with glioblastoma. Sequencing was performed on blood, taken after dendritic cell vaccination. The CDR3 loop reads CASSPYQETQYF. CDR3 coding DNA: TGTGCCAGCAGCCCTTACCAAGAGACCCAGTACTTC.